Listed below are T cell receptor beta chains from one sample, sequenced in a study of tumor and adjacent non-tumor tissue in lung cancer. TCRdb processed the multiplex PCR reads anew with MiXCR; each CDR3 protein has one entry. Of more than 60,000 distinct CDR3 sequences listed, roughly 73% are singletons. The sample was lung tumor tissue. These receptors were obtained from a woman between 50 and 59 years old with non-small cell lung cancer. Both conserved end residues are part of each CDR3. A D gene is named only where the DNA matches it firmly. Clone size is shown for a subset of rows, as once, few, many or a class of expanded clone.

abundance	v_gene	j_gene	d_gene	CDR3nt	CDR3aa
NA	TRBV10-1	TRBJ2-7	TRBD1	TGCGCCAGCAGTGAGACCCGGACAGGGGGCGAGCAGTACTTT	CASSETRTGGEQYF
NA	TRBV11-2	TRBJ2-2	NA	TGTGCCAGCAGTTTAGGTACAGGGACCGGGGAGATGTTTTTT	CASSLGTGTGEMFF
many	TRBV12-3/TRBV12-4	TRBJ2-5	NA	TGTGCCAGCAGTCCCTACAAGGCCGAAGAGACCCAGTACTTC	CASSPYKAEETQYF
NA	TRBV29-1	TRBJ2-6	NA	TGCAGGGCCCAAGCCCGCCTATCCTCTGGGGCCAACTTCCTGACTTTC	CRAQARLSSGANFLTF
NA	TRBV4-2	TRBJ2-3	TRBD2	TGTGTCAGCAGCTCCAGGACTAGTGATATAGATACGCAGTATTTT	CVSSSRTSDIDTQYF
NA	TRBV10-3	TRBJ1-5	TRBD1	TGTACCATCAGTACCGGGACAGGGGATCAGCCCCAGCATTTT	CTISTGTGDQPQHF
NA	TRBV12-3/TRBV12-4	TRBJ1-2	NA	TGTGCCGGCACCTTAGGACATAGCTATGGCTACACCTTC	CAGTLGHSYGYTF
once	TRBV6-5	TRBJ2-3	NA	TGTGCCAGTACTCATTACCGGGGGACGAGCATAGATACGCAGTATTTT	CASTHYRGTSIDTQYF
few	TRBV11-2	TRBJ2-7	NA	TGTGTCAGCAGTCTGACGGACACTGCCTACGAACAGTACTTC	CVSSLTDTAYEQYF
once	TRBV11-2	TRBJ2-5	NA	TGTGCCGGCAGCTCCGAAGTGGGCGTCCAAGAGAGCCAGTACTTC	CAGSSEVGVQESQYF
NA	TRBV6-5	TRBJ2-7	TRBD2	TGTCTCAGCAGTTACTCAGGGACTAGAGGGCTGGGGGAGCAGTACTTC	CLSSYSGTRGLGEQYF
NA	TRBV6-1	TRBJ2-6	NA	TGTGCCAGCATTGAAAGAGACAGCTCCAACGTCCTGACTTTC	CASIERDSSNVLTF
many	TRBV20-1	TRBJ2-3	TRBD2	TGCAGTGCTAGAATAGGGACTAAGGCCGATACGCAGTATTTT	CSARIGTKADTQYF
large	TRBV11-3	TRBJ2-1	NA	TGTGCCAGCAGCTTAGGACGCTACAATGAGCAGTTCTTC	CASSLGRYNEQFF
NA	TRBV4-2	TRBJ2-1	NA	TGTGCCAGCAGCCAAACCCGGAACTACAAAAACAATGAACAGTTCTTC	CASSQTRNYKNNEQFF
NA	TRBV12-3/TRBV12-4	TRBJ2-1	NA	TGTGCCAGCAGTTTATATGGGGGTAATGAGGAGTTCTTT	CASSLYGGNEEFF
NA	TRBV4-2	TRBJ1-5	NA	TGTACCAGCAGCCAAGACCACACTAGCAATCAACCCCAGCATTTT	CTSSQDHTSNQPQHF
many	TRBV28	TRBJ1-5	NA	TGTGCCAGCAGTTTATCCCTGGGAGGCAATCAGCCCCAGCATTTT	CASSLSLGGNQPQHF
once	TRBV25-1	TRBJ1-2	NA	TGTGCTAGCAGTTCCAGCGACAACACCTATGGCTACACCTTC	CASSSSDNTYGYTF
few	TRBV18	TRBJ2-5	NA	TGTGCCAGCTCACGCCGGGACTTTTACCAAGAGACCCAGTACTTC	CASSRRDFYQETQYF
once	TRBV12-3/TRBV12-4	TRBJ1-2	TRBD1	TGTGCCAGCAGTAGACAGGGATTAAGGAAAGATGGCTACACATTC	CASSRQGLRKDGYTF
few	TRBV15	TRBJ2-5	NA	TGTGCCACCAGCAAACGAGGGCCAGGGTACCAAGAGACCCAGTACTTC	CATSKRGPGYQETQYF
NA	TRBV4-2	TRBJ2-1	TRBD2	TGTGCCAGCAGCCAAGAAGAGACTAGCTGCTGCAATGGGCAGTTCTTC	CASSQEETSCCNGQFF
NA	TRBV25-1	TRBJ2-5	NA	TGTGCCAGCGGAACAAGGGGCGTTTTTGTCCAGTACTTC	CASGTRGVFVQYF
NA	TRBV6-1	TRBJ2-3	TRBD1	TGTGCCAGCAGTGGGACTCCTACAGGGGTTGATACGCAGTATTTT	CASSGTPTGVDTQYF
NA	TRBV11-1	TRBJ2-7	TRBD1	TGTGCCAGCAGCCGGACAGGGGTGGCCTCCTACGAGCAATGCTTC	CASSRTGVASYEQCF
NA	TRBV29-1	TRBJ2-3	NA	TGCAGCGCTGCACCAGGGATCCCAGATACTCAGTATTTT	CSAAPGIPDTQYF
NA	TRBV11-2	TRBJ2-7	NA	TGTGCCAGCAGTACAGGGATAGGGCGCACCTACGAGCAGTACTTC	CASSTGIGRTYEQYF
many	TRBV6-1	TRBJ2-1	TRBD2	TGTGCCAGCAGTGTGCAGATGACTAGCGGGGTCGACAATGAGCAGTTCTTC	CASSVQMTSGVDNEQFF
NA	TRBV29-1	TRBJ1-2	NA	TGCAGGGTTGAGGGGGAGGGGTATGTCTACACCTTC	CRVEGEGYVYTF
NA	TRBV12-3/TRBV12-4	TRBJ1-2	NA	NA	CDISNLGYGCTF
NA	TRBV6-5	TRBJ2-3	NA	TGTGCCAGCAGTTTAGCGGAGGGGGAGACAGATACGCATTATTTT	CASSLAEGETDTHYF
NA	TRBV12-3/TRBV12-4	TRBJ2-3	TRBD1	TGTGCCAGTAGTATCAGACAGGGTCAAGATACGCAGTATTTT	CASSIRQGQDTQYF
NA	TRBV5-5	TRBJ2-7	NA	TGTGCCAGCATCTTGGAACGAGGGGGACACTACGACCAGTACTTC	CASILERGGHYDQYF